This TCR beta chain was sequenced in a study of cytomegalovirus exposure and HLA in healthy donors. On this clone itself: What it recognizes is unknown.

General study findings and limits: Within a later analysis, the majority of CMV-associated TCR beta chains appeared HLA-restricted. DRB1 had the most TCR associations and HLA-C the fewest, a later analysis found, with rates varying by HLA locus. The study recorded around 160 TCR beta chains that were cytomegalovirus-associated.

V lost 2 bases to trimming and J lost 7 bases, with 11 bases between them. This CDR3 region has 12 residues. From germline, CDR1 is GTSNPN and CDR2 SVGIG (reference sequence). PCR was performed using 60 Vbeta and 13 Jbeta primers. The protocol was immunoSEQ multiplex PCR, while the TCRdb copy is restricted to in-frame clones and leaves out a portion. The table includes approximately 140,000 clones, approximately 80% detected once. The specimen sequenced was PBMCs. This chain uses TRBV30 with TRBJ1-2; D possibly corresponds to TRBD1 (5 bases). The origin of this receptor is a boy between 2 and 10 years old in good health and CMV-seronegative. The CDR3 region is CAWSNPGPGYTF. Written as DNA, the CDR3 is TGTGCCTGGAGTAACCCAGGGCCTGGCTACACCTTC. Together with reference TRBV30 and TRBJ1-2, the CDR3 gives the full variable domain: SQTIHQWPATLVQPVGSPLSLECTVEGTSNPNLYWYRQAAGRGLQLLFYSVGIGQISSEVPQNLSASRPQDRQFILSSKKLLLSDSGFYLCAWSNPGPGYTFGSGTRLTVV.